This T cell receptor beta chain stems from a study of blood T cell repertoires in COVID-19 (TCRdb year 2020). With regard to the full study: Samples covering the acute and convalescent phases of COVID-19 were provided by collaborators in the United States, Italy and Spain. Where available, HLA class I and class II types were obtained from metadata supplied by the sample provider rather than from assay-based typing. The prospective study material was composed of cDNA or gDNA derived from T cells, B-cell-depleted T cells, or PBMCs. Samples were obtained from the ongoing ImmuneRACE study (first 160 participants) and from 1,254 subjects provided by 6 global collaborators. The repertoires were released in a freely available public database intended as a resource for research on the immune response to SARS-CoV-2. The dataset comprised deeply sampled blood TCRbeta repertoires from subjects exposed to, actively infected with, or recovered from COVID-19. Nearly every sample came with metadata listing a de-identified subject ID, COVID-19 status, age in years and sex. Overall results and qualifications from the work: Clinical and demographic metadata were provided uncurated, with the amount varying by source and participant.

TCRbeta CDR3 regions were amplified from genomic DNA by means of the immunoSEQ Assay, a bias-controlled multiplex PCR. Turning to the authors' computational methods: The number of nucleated cells in each sample was estimated by amplification of reference gene primers within the assay. To quantify the absolute abundance of each unique TCRbeta CDR3 rearrangement, sequence reads were collapsed and filtered. For each sample, productive Simpson clonality was calculated as the square root of Simpson's diversity index over productive rearrangements. Sourced from immuneACCESS, this table was stored by TCRdb with only in-frame sequences that have V and J called. A share of the clones is absent; for the studies checked, an unresolved V gene accounts for under half, and the remainder has no known explanation. From that table come the V and J calls and clone size; the DNA was used to work out D and trimming. In this sample the table shows about 160,000 clones, over 80% of which occur a single time. The top ten constitute approximately 13% of the sample.

A note on this clone: Its antigen is not yet known. Within one base of it there is no much larger clone, and no base qualities were kept.

Samples from volunteer blood donors who had recovered from COVID-19 were contributed by a second Seattle source. Collaborating institutions collected whole blood in K2EDTA tubes following their own protocols. Collaborator samples were shipped for TCRbeta analysis as frozen whole blood, isolated PBMCs, or DNA extracted from either sample type. V ends up 0 bases short and J 12 bases short, with an unmatched junction base count of 9. CDR3 length: 13 amino acids, cysteine to phenylalanine. Just the 39-base CDR3 DNA is kept, in frame starting at base 1. CDR1 and CDR2 are drawn from the germline V gene (reference sequence): SGHNT, YYREEE.

The sequence joins TRBV5-4 to TRBJ2-7; TRBD2 matches 7 bases in the middle. The sequencing sample was made of peripheral blood. This TCR derives from a man in his 70s who had recovered from COVID-19. The DNA reads as follows: TGTGCCAGCAGCTTGGACCCTGTCGGGAGGCGGTACTTC. Its protein product is CASSLDPVGRRYF.